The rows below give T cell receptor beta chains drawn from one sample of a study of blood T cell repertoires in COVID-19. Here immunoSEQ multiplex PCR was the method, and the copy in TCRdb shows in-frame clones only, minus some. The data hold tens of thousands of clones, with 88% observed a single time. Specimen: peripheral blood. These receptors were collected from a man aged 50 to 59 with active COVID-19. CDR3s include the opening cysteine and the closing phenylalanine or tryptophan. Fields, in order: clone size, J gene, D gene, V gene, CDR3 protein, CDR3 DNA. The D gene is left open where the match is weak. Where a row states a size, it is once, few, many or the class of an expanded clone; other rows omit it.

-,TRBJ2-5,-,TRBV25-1,CASSESRGRETQYF,TGTGCCAGCAGTGAATCAAGGGGTCGAGAGACCCAGTACTTC
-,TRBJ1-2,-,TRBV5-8,CASSSYRGYGYTF,TGTGCCAGCAGCTCCTATCGGGGCTATGGCTACACCTTC
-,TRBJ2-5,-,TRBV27,CASSPWRGETQYF,TGTGCCAGCAGTCCCTGGAGAGGGGAGACCCAGTACTTC
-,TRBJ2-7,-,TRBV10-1,CASSEAGREQYF,TGCGCCAGCAGTGAGGCGGGGCGCGAGCAGTACTTC
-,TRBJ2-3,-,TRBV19,CASTPDSPGGRDTQYF,TGTGCCAGCACACCCGATAGCCCGGGGGGCAGAGATACGCAGTATTTT
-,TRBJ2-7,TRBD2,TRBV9,CASSEGLAVYEQYF,TGTGCCAGCAGCGAGGGACTAGCGGTCTACGAGCAGTACTTC
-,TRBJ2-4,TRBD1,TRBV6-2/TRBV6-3,CASSGQGTLAKNIQYF,TGTGCCAGCAGTGGACAGGGGACCCTAGCCAAAAACATTCAGTACTTC
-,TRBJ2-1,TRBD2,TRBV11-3,CASSTNPGLAGAGEQFF,TGTGCCAGCAGCACTAACCCCGGACTAGCGGGAGCTGGTGAGCAGTTCTTC
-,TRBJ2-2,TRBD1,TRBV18,CASSPPGTVRTGELFF,TGTGCCAGCTCACCACCAGGGACAGTTAGGACCGGGGAGCTGTTTTTT
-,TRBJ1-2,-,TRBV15,CATSRDMRGGVYGYTF,TGTGCCACCAGCAGAGACATGCGGGGAGGAGTCTATGGCTACACCTTC
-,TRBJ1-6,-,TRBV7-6,CASSLAGGQINSPLHF,TGTGCCAGCAGCTTAGCGGGCGGGCAGATTAATTCACCCCTCCACTTT
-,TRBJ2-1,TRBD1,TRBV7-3,CASSQPGQGNNEQFF,TGTGCCAGCAGTCAGCCGGGACAGGGAAACAATGAGCAGTTCTTC
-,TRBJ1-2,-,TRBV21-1,CASSKVDLLYGYTF,TGTGCCAGCAGCAAAGTTGACTTACTCTATGGCTACACCTTC
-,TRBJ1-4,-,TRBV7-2,CASSLGTSRGEKLFF,TGTGCCAGCAGCTTAGGGACTTCACGGGGGGAAAAACTGTTTTTT
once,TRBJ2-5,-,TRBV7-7,CASSITGHQETQYF,TGTGCTAGCAGCATTACAGGCCACCAAGAGACCCAGTACTTC
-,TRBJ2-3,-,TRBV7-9,CASSRHGGNTDTQYF,TGTGCCAGCAGTCGTCATGGCGGGAACACAGATACGCAGTATTTT
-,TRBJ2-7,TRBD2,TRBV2,CASRETSGATYEQYF,TGTGCCAGCAGGGAAACTAGCGGGGCCACCTACGAGCAGTACTTC
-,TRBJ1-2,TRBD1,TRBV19,CASSIPGTGVGYTF,TGTGCCAGTAGTATTCCCGGGACAGGAGTTGGCTACACCTTC
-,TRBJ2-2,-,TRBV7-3,CASSSLAGGELFF,TGTGCCAGCAGCTCACTAGCCGGCGGGGAGCTGTTTTTT
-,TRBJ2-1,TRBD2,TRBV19,CASSMRLAGDEQFF,TGTGCCAGTAGTATGCGGCTAGCGGGGGATGAGCAGTTCTTC
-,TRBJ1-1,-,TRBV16,CASSQSPGTTEAFF,TGTGCCAGCAGCCAATCCCCGGGTACCACTGAAGCTTTCTTT
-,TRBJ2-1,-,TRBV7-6,CASSRDYNEQFF,TGTGCCAGCAGCCGGGACTACAATGAGCAGTTCTTC
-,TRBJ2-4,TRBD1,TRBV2,CASTPGSTGVNIQYF,TGTGCCAGCACCCCGGGATCGACAGGGGTAAACATTCAGTACTTC
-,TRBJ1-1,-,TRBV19,CASSIQGNTEAFF,TGTGCCAGTAGTATACAGGGGAACACTGAAGCTTTCTTT
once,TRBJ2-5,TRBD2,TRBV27,CAKRSAGGGRQTERQETQYF,TGTGCCAAACGGTCGGCGGGCGGGGGGCGACAAACGGAAAGACAAGAGACCCAGTACTTC
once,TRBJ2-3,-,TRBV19,CASCDYGMDTQYF,TGTGCCAGTTGCGACTACGGAATGGATACGCAGTATTTT
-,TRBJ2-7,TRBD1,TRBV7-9,CASSPRQGDSYEQYF,TGTGCCAGCAGCCCTAGACAGGGGGACTCCTACGAGCAGTACTTC